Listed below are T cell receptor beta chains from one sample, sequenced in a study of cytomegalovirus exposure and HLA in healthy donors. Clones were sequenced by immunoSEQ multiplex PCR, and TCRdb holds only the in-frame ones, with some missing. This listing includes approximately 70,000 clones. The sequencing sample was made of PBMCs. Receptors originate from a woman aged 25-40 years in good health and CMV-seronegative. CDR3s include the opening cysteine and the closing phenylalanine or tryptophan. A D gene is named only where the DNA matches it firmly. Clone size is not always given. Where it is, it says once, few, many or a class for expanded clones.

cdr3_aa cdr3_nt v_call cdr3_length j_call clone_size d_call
CASSPTGANEKLFF TGTGCCAGCAGTCCGACAGGGGCTAATGAAAAACTGTTTTTT TRBV28 14 TRBJ1-4 - TRBD1
CASTALTGGGEKLFF TGTGCCAGTACCGCCTTAACAGGGGGTGGTGAAAAACTGTTTTTT TRBV19 15 TRBJ1-4 - TRBD1
CASSPYSGRALDEQFF TGTGCCAGCAGCCCGTACAGCGGGAGGGCCTTGGATGAGCAGTTCTTC TRBV9 16 TRBJ2-1 - TRBD2
CASSLVAGVKYEQYF TGTGCCAGCAGTTTAGTTGCGGGAGTAAAATACGAGCAGTACTTC TRBV28 15 TRBJ2-7 - TRBD2
CASSLPAGYGYTF TGTGCCAGCAGCTTACCAGCAGGCTATGGCTACACCTTC TRBV7-9 13 TRBJ1-2 - -
CASQREGTGELFF TGCGCCAGCCAGCGGGAGGGGACCGGGGAGCTGTTTTTT TRBV10-1 13 TRBJ2-2 - TRBD2
CASIGGPKQNIQYF TGTGCCAGCATAGGGGGCCCCAAACAAAACATTCAGTACTTC TRBV2 14 TRBJ2-4 - TRBD1
CASSPGSNQPQHF TGTGCCAGCTCACCTGGCAGCAATCAGCCCCAGCATTTT TRBV18 13 TRBJ1-5 - -
CASSRLAAYEQYF TGTGCCAGCAGTCGACTAGCGGCATACGAGCAGTACTTC TRBV6-6 13 TRBJ2-7 - TRBD2
CASSQEAPSEYTGELFF TGCGCCAGCAGCCAAGAGGCGCCTAGCGAATACACCGGGGAGCTGTTTTTT TRBV4-1 17 TRBJ2-2 - -
CAWSEGGSSYEQYF TGTGCCTGGAGTGAAGGCGGGAGCTCCTACGAGCAGTACTTC TRBV30 14 TRBJ2-7 - TRBD2
CASGVGGGNEKLFF TGTGCCAGCGGGGTAGGAGGGGGCAATGAAAAACTGTTTTTT TRBV6-5 14 TRBJ1-4 - TRBD1
CSARDYGYTF TGCAGTGCCCGGGATTATGGCTACACCTTC TRBV20-1 10 TRBJ1-2 - -
CAWGTSGRYNEQFF TGTGCCTGGGGGACTAGCGGGAGATACAATGAGCAGTTCTTC TRBV30 14 TRBJ2-1 - TRBD2
CASSYSGTVSTEAFF TGTGCCAGCAGTTACTCCGGGACAGTCTCCACTGAAGCTTTCTTT TRBV6-5 15 TRBJ1-1 - TRBD1
CASSPIGGDTEAFF TGTGCCAGCTCGCCCATCGGCGGGGACACTGAAGCTTTCTTT TRBV18 14 TRBJ1-1 - -
CSARTLGDTQYF TGCAGCGCTAGGACTTTAGGGGATACGCAGTATTTT TRBV29-1 12 TRBJ2-3 - -
CAWREGQVADTQYF TGTGCCTGGAGGGAGGGACAGGTAGCAGATACGCAGTATTTT TRBV30 14 TRBJ2-3 - TRBD1
CASSFWTSLTYEQYF TGTGCCAGCAGTTTCTGGACTAGCCTCACCTACGAGCAGTACTTC TRBV28 15 TRBJ2-7 - TRBD2
CASSYSTGFYGYTF TGTGCCAGCAGTTACTCCACAGGCTTCTATGGCTACACCTTC TRBV6-5 14 TRBJ1-2 - -
CAWSPTDTSGNTIYF TGTGCCTGGAGTCCTACTGATACCTCTGGAAACACCATATATTTT TRBV30 15 TRBJ1-3 - -
CAWSVRSAGDGNTIYF TGTGCCTGGAGTGTACGGAGTGCCGGGGATGGAAACACCATATATTTT TRBV30 16 TRBJ1-3 - -
CASSHRDRIYEQYF TGTGCCAGCAGTCACAGGGATAGGATCTACGAGCAGTACTTC TRBV27 14 TRBJ2-7 - -
CASSPGGNPSGGATDTQYF TGCGCCAGCAGCCCGGGAGGTAACCCTAGCGGGGGGGCCACAGATACGCAGTATTTT TRBV4-1 19 TRBJ2-3 - TRBD2
CASSQDTDQPQHF TGCGCCAGCAGCCAAGACACGGATCAGCCCCAGCATTTT TRBV4-3 13 TRBJ1-5 - -
CASREAGNTEAFF TGTGCCAGCAGGGAGGCCGGGAACACTGAAGCTTTCTTT TRBV28 13 TRBJ1-1 - -
CASSSSGSSYNEQFF TGTGCCAGCAGTTCAAGCGGGAGCTCCTACAATGAGCAGTTCTTC TRBV27 15 TRBJ2-1 - TRBD2
CASSFPGGGPYEQYF TGTGCCAGCAGTTTTCCCGGCGGGGGGCCCTACGAGCAGTACTTC TRBV28 15 TRBJ2-7 - TRBD2
CASFGLASYEQYF TGTGCCAGTTTTGGACTAGCGTCCTACGAGCAGTACTTC TRBV28 13 TRBJ2-7 - TRBD2
CASTLQGPQHF TGTGCCAGCACCCTCCAGGGGCCCCAGCATTTT TRBV6-6 11 TRBJ1-5 - -
CASGHAANYGYTF TGTGCCAGTGGACACGCGGCTAACTATGGCTACACCTTC TRBV6-1 13 TRBJ1-2 - -
CASSSGQGMEAFF TGTGCCAGTAGTAGCGGACAGGGAATGGAGGCTTTCTTT TRBV19 13 TRBJ1-1 - TRBD1
CASNAGGDTQYF TGTGCCAGTAACGCGGGGGGGGATACGCAGTATTTT TRBV19 12 TRBJ2-3 - TRBD2
CASSSEIGMTSGEYEQYF TGTGCCAGCAGCTCAGAGATAGGGATGACTAGCGGGGAATACGAGCAGTACTTC TRBV7-8 18 TRBJ2-7 - TRBD2
CASSYSHLDRGNTQYF TGTGCCAGCAGTTACTCGCACTTGGACAGGGGAAATACGCAGTATTTT TRBV6-5 16 TRBJ2-3 - TRBD1
CASSYGGVCTF TGTGCCAGCAGTTACGGAGGGGTCTGCACCTTC TRBV6-5 11 TRBJ1-2 - -
CAISRTPNTEAFF TGTGCCATCAGTCGGACACCGAACACTGAAGCTTTCTTT TRBV10-3 13 TRBJ1-1 - -
CASSVSVGGPGNEQFF TGTGCCAGCAGCGTCAGTGTGGGGGGACCCGGTAATGAGCAGTTCTTC TRBV9 16 TRBJ2-1 - -
CASSLQGLGSSYNEQFF TGTGCCAGCAGCCTCCAGGGACTCGGAAGCTCCTACAATGAGCAGTTCTTC TRBV7-3 17 TRBJ2-1 - -
CASRGAATNEKLFF TGTGCCAGCAGGGGGGCGGCAACTAATGAAAAACTGTTTTTT TRBV2 14 TRBJ1-4 - -
CSVGTGDYSNQPQHF TGCAGCGTCGGGACAGGGGATTATAGCAATCAGCCCCAGCATTTT TRBV29-1 15 TRBJ1-5 - TRBD1
CAWSVSGYNEQFF TGTGCCTGGAGTGTTTCAGGGTACAATGAGCAGTTCTTC TRBV30 13 TRBJ2-1 - -
CASSRQLEYGYTF TGTGCCAGCAGTCGACAGTTAGAATATGGCTACACCTTC TRBV6-5 13 TRBJ1-2 - -
CSVEDVRTGELGTQYF TGCAGCGTTGAAGACGTTAGGACAGGGGAACTCGGTACGCAGTATTTT TRBV29-1 16 TRBJ2-3 - TRBD1
CASSQMGRFSPLHF TGTGCCAGCAGCCAAATGGGGAGGTTTTCACCCCTCCACTTT TRBV14 14 TRBJ1-6 - -
CASSLNSVPADTQYF TGTGCCAGCAGCTTAAATTCGGTCCCCGCAGATACGCAGTATTTT TRBV7-3 15 TRBJ2-3 - -
CASSGGDRVYEQYF TGTGCCAGCAGCGGCGGGGACAGGGTCTACGAGCAGTACTTC TRBV9 14 TRBJ2-7 - TRBD1
CASSSTGNDEQFF TGTGCCAGCAGTTCTACAGGGAATGATGAGCAGTTCTTC TRBV28 13 TRBJ2-1 - -
CASSRRGLGYGYTF TGTGCCAGCAGCCGACGAGGGCTTGGGTATGGCTACACCTTC TRBV6-5 14 TRBJ1-2 - -
CASSATGLNIQYF TGTGCCAGCAGTGCTACAGGGTTAAACATTCAGTACTTC TRBV6-5 13 TRBJ2-4 - -
CASSLGDSHQPQHF TGCGCCAGCAGCTTGGGGGACAGCCATCAGCCCCAGCATTTT TRBV5-1 14 TRBJ1-5 - TRBD1
CASSLGGETDQYF TGCGCCAGCAGCCTGGGTGGGGAGACCGACCAGTACTTC TRBV4-1 13 TRBJ2-5 - -
CASSGGQGWETQYF TGTGCCAGCAGTGGAGGGCAGGGCTGGGAGACCCAGTACTTC TRBV9 14 TRBJ2-5 - -
CASSPYWRGSHYEQYF TGTGCCAGCAGCCCTTATTGGCGGGGGAGTCACTACGAGCAGTACTTC TRBV14 16 TRBJ2-7 medium-sized TRBD2
CSVTGLAQITDTQYF TGCAGCGTTACCGGACTAGCGCAGATTACAGATACGCAGTATTTT TRBV29-1 15 TRBJ2-3 - TRBD2
CASSSTGENYGYTF TGTGCCAGCAGCTCCACAGGGGAGAACTATGGCTACACCTTC TRBV5-6 14 TRBJ1-2 - TRBD1
CASSFLQGGGEQYF TGTGCCAGCAGCTTCTTACAGGGAGGGGGCGAGCAGTACTTC TRBV7-9 14 TRBJ2-7 - -
CASSLLGQNNSPLHF TGTGCCAGCAGCTTATTAGGACAGAATAATTCACCCCTCCACTTT TRBV7-3 15 TRBJ1-6 - -
CAWRGATEAFF TGTGCCTGGCGGGGAGCCACTGAAGCTTTCTTT TRBV30 11 TRBJ1-1 - -